This TCR beta chain was profiled in a study of T cells in Graves' hyperthyroidism and ophthalmopathy. V lost 2 bases to trimming and J lost 8 bases; unmatched junction nucleotides: 9. CDR1 and CDR2 (germline): MNHEY, SVGAGI. This CDR3 contains 15 residues. Calling Graves' hyperthyroidism stable meant ophthalmopathy did not progress within 18 months. Recently diagnosed hyperthyroidism of less than 2 months' duration affected patients aged 18 to 65. Amplified TCR beta CDR3 regions derived from RNA transcripts. First-round RT-PCR targeting the TCR CDR3 was performed with the HTBI primer set. Using its own MiXCR run on the multiplex PCR reads, TCRdb lists one record per CDR3 protein. The data show about 620,000 distinct CDR3 sequences, with 15% to 20% seen just once and less than 4.5% held by the top ten. The sample holds many counts of this clonotype. Its antigen is undetermined. Broader study findings: A model of 13 V-J features distinguished ophthalmopathy from stable hyperthyroidism.

The source material was blood. This clonotype was obtained from a woman younger than 45 with Graves' hyperthyroidism. The chain employs TRBV6-5 and TRBJ1-2; TRBD1 aligns across 9 bases. The CDR3 DNA is TGTGCCAGCAGTTACGGGACAGGGCTATCAAGCGGCTACACCTTC. Protein sequence: CASSYGTGLSSGYTF.